Presented here are 22 T cell receptor beta chains from one specimen sequenced in a study of blood T cell repertoires in COVID-19. Sequenced by immunoSEQ multiplex PCR; TCRdb stores in-frame clones only, minus some. Seen here are about 120,000 clones, more than 60% observed once, and the top ten hold over 2%. Sequenced sample: peripheral blood. The receptors come from a man between 65 and 85 years old with acute or convalescent COVID-19.

In the case of this clone: Compared with germline, one end of the junction differs, possibly owing to a read error. J is TRBJ2-4 and V is TRBV6-1, with TRBD1 matching over 7 bases. Germline lookup yields CDR1 MNHNS and CDR2 SASEGT. This CDR3 has 16 amino acids. The CDR3 spells CASREDRAGAKNIQYF. DNA of the CDR3: TGTGCCAGCAGAGAAGACAGGGCAGGAGCCAAAAACATTCAGTACTTC.

The chain employs TRBV5-4 and TRBJ2-3; 8 bases fit TRBD2. Germline V gene lookup returns CDR1 SGHNT and CDR2 YYREEE (reference sequence). V lost 4 bases, J lost 0 bases, and 7 bases stayed unmatched. The CDR3 is 16 amino acids. CDR3 residues: CASSRRSGVSTDTQYF. CDR3 in DNA: TGTGCCAGCAGCCGCCGTAGCGGGGTGAGCACAGATACGCAGTATTTT.

The chain couples TRBV5-4 to TRBJ2-5, with 8 bases that match TRBD1. This CDR3 comprises 16 residues. The J segment lost 4 bases and the V segment lost 4 bases, leaving 12 bases of the junction unmatched. Germline V gene sequence: CDR1 SGHNT, CDR2 YYREEE (reference sequence). The CDR3 protein is CASSRPQGAQGETQYF. The DNA for the CDR3 is TGTGCCAGCAGCCGGCCGCAGGGGGCCCAGGGAGAGACCCAGTACTTC.

The genes are TRBV7-8 and TRBJ2-2; no clear D gene. V shed 1 base and J shed 9 bases, with 9 bases lying between them. Germline assignment: CDR1 SGHVS and CDR2 FQNEAQ. There are 13 residues in the CDR3. CDR3 residues: CASSLGSLRELFF. The CDR3 DNA is TGTGCCAGCAGCTTAGGGTCACTCAGGGAGCTGTTTTTT.

The chain joins TRBV7-6 to TRBJ2-2, with 11 bases matching TRBD1. Germline-derived CDR1 and CDR2 are SGHVS and FNYEAQ. The junction had 5 bases not matched to a gene; V was cut back by 5 bases and J by 3 bases. CDR3 length equals 16 residues. The CDR3 protein is CASSRGQGGDTGELFF. The CDR3 DNA follows: TGTGCCAGCAGCAGGGGACAGGGGGGGGACACCGGGGAGCTGTTTTTT.

The rearrangement links TRBV5-1 to TRBJ1-4; D is possibly TRBD1 (6 bases). The CDR3 runs 16 residues. Trimming took off 0 bases at V and 8 bases at J, with 17 bases between the two ends. Germline V lookup: CDR1 SGHRS, CDR2 YFSETQ. The CDR3 loop is CASSLASHRVGEKLFF. The CDR3 region has the DNA TGCGCCAGCAGCTTGGCGAGTCACAGGGTAGGAGAAAAACTGTTTTTT.

The chain links TRBV10-3 to TRBJ1-2, with TRBD1 matching 10 bases. Germline loops: CDR1 ENHRY, CDR2 SYGVKD. V was pared by 6 bases and J by 6 bases, with 7 bases of the junction left unmatched. The CDR3 has 14 residues. The CDR3 reads CAIRRDRGRDGYTF. CDR3 bases: TGTGCCATCAGAAGGGACAGGGGAAGGGATGGCTACACCTTC.

With respect to this clone: Mismatch with germline at one junction end may stem from a read error. This chain uses TRBV12-3 or TRBV12-4 with TRBJ2-7; 13 bases align to TRBD2. The CDR3 runs to 12 residues. CDR3 sequence reads: CASGEWTSGRVF. CDR3 in DNA: TGTGCCAGCGGTGAGTGGACTAGCGGGAGAGTCTTC.

J is TRBJ2-2 and V is TRBV9; D gene ambiguous. V lost 0 bases to trimming and J lost 3 bases, with 6 bases between them. The CDR3 sequence is 14 residues long. Germline V CDR1 and CDR2: SGDLS, YYNGEE. In DNA, the CDR3 is TGTGCCAGCAGCGTAGACTTGTACACCGGGGAGCTGTTTTTT. It yields the protein CASSVDLYTGELFF.

About this clone: This CDR3 is also generated by other DNA sequences in the sample. The chain is built from TRBV7-2 and TRBJ2-7; 8 nucleotides align to TRBD1. V was pared by 4 bases and J by 2 bases, with 19 bases of the junction left unmatched. The CDR3 runs to 19 residues. The germline V gene encodes CDR1 SGHTA and CDR2 FQGNSA. The CDR3 protein is CASSSGGRGTPFNPYEQYF. Written as DNA, the CDR3 is TGTGCCAGCAGCTCAGGGGGCAGGGGGACCCCCTTTAACCCCTACGAGCAGTACTTC. Using reference TRBV7-2 and TRBJ2-7 for the parts outside the CDR3, the full variable domain is GAGVSQSPSNKVTEKGKDVELRCDPISGHTALYWYRQSLGQGLEFLIYFQGNSAPDKSGLPSDRFSAERTGGSVSTLTIQRTQQEDSAVYLCASSSGGRGTPFNPYEQYFGPGTRLTVT.

The chain carries TRBV7-6 and TRBJ2-1; 8 bases are shared with TRBD1. The length of the CDR3 is 15 residues. Germline V gene lookup returns CDR1 SGHVS and CDR2 FNYEAQ. The junction had 2 bases not matched to a gene; V was cut back by 2 bases and J by 2 bases. CDR3 loop: CASSLRQGPYNEQFF. The CDR3 nucleotides are TGTGCCAGCAGCTTACGACAGGGGCCCTACAATGAGCAGTTCTTC.

The rearrangement links TRBV10-2 to TRBJ1-1, with 8 bases identical to TRBD1. The germline V gene encodes CDR1 WSHSY and CDR2 SAAADI. The CDR3 is 16 residues long. V was pared by 3 bases and J by 5 bases, with 11 bases of the junction left unmatched. CDR3 bases: TGCGCCAGCAGTGAACCCCAGGGGGCTGTGAGTACTGAAGCTTTCTTT. Protein sequence: CASSEPQGAVSTEAFF.

This chain uses TRBV5-1 with TRBJ2-3; D ambiguous. The CDR3 has 13 amino acids. Trimming took off 1 base at V and 2 bases at J, with 5 bases between the two ends. In germline, CDR1 is SGHRS, CDR2 YFSETQ. CDR3 sequence: CASSLSSTDTQYF. CDR3 nucleotides: TGCGCCAGCAGCTTGTCGTCCACAGATACGCAGTATTTT.

This chain joins TRBV5-1 and TRBJ1-2; TRBD1 might be the D (5 bases). The CDR3 is made up of 16 amino acids. V lost 3 bases and J 4 bases, leaving 19 bases between the germline ends. Germline loops: CDR1 SGHRS, CDR2 YFSETQ. The CDR3 is CASSSNPGRDSYGYTF. CDR3 DNA sequence: TGCGCCAGCAGCTCGAACCCAGGCAGGGATTCCTATGGCTACACCTTC.

The V gene is TRBV29-1, the J gene TRBJ1-1; D gene unclear. Germline V gives CDR1 SQVTM, CDR2 ANQGSEA. V lost 0 bases to trimming and J lost 6 bases, with 11 bases between them. CDR3 length equals 13 residues. The CDR3 DNA reads TGCAGCGTTGAAGAAAGAGGGTTGGCTGAAGCTTTCTTT. Its protein product is CSVEERGLAEAFF.

The CDR3 coding sequence is TGTGCCAGCAGCCGCGGGTTGTCTAACTATGGCTACACCTTC. This encodes CASSRGLSNYGYTF. The genes are TRBV6-2 or TRBV6-3 and TRBJ1-2; D unclear. V was cut by 6 bases and J by 0 bases, with 11 bases left in between. CDR3 size: 14 residues. Germline CDR1 is MNHEY and CDR2 is SVGEGT.

The chain uses TRBV10-3 and TRBJ2-5, with D possibly TRBD1 on 5 matching bases. Trimming left V 3 bases short and J 2 bases short, with 13 bases between. CDR1 ENHRY and CDR2 SYGVKD come from the germline V gene. The CDR3 covers 15 residues. CDR3 amino acids: CAISEWAGRQETQYF. The CDR3, as DNA: TGTGCCATCAGTGAATGGGCAGGGCGGCAAGAGACCCAGTACTTC.

The chain has TRBV9 and TRBJ1-1, with TRBD1 identical over 10 bases. Trimming cost V 2 bases and J 1 base; bases outside gene matches: 2. The germline gives CDR1 SGDLS, CDR2 YYNGEE. This CDR3 comprises 15 residues. The CDR3 sequence is CASSVGQGGNTEAFF. The CDR3, as DNA: TGTGCCAGCAGCGTCGGACAGGGGGGGAACACTGAAGCTTTCTTT.

The chain combines TRBV7-2 with TRBJ2-2; no clear D. The CDR3 has 15 amino acids. Per the germline V gene, CDR1 is SGHTA and CDR2 is FQGNSA. V was shortened by 1 base and J by 1 base, with 7 bases between the two germline ends. The CDR3 loop reads CASSLGAENTGELFF. The CDR3 nucleotides read TGTGCCAGCAGCTTAGGGGCAGAGAACACCGGGGAGCTGTTTTTT.

This chain connects TRBV4-2 to TRBJ1-4, with 9 bases lining up with TRBD1. The CDR3 is 16 residues long. V lost 0 bases, J lost 7 bases, and 6 bases stayed unmatched. CDR1 is LGHNA, CDR2 YNFKEQ, per germline. The CDR3 DNA follows: TGTGCCAGCAGCCAAGAGGGACAGGGATTAGGTGAAAAACTGTTTTTT. Amino acid sequence: CASSQEGQGLGEKLFF.

V and J are TRBV7-3 and TRBJ2-3; TRBD2 agrees at 8 bases. The CDR3 consists of 15 residues. V shed 2 bases, J shed 4 bases, and the junction held 5 bases outside the gene matches. The V gene's germline CDR1 is SGHTA and CDR2 FQGTGA. CDR3 in amino acids: CASSLVAGYSDTQYF. The CDR3 DNA sequence: TGTGCCAGCAGCTTAGTAGCGGGGTACTCAGATACGCAGTATTTT.

Here the CDR3 reads CASSRSTGSSGNTIYF. The CDR3 region has the DNA TGTGCCAGCAGCCGATCGACAGGGTCGTCTGGAAACACCATATATTTT. The chain employs TRBV3-1 (or the pseudogene TRBV3-2) and TRBJ1-3; 7 bases map to TRBD1. This CDR3 spans 16 amino acids. After removal of 4 bases from V and 1 base from J, the junction contained 7 bases not matched to a gene. Germline CDR1 LGHDT, CDR2 YNNKEL (reference sequence).